The present TCR beta chain was sequenced within a study of cytomegalovirus exposure and HLA in healthy donors. PCR was performed using 60 Vbeta and 13 Jbeta primers. Some clones are missing from TCRdb's copy, which holds only in-frame ones; the method was immunoSEQ multiplex PCR. The sample yields about 120,000 clones, roughly 70% seen once. This CDR3 contains 15 residues. Trimming removed 1 base from V and 0 bases from J, with 10 bases in between. Looked up from germline, CDR1 is GTSNPN and CDR2 is SVGIG (reference sequence). The genes are TRBV30 and TRBJ2-1; D is unclear. The clonotype comes from a middle-aged woman in good health and CMV-seropositive. The sequencing sample was made of PBMCs. The CDR3 nucleotides are TGTGCCTGGAGTGGCCTATTTAGCTCCTACAATGAGCAGTTCTTC. Its translation is CAWSGLFSSYNEQFF.